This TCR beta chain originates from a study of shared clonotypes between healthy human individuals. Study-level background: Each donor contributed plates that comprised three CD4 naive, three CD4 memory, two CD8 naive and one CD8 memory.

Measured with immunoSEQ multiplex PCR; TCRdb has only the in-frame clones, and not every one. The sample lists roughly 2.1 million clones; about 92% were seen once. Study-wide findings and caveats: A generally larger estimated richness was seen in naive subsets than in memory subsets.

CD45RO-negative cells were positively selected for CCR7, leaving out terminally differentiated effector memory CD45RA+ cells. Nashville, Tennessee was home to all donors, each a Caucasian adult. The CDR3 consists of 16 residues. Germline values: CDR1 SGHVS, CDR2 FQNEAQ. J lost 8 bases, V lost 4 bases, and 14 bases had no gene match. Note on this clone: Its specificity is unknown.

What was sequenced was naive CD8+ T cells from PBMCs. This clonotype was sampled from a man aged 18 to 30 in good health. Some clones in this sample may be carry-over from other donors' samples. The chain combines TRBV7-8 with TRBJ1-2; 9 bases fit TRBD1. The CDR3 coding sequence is TGTGCCAGCAGCTCTGGGACAGGGAAAAGTCCGGGGGGCTACACCTTC. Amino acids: CASSSGTGKSPGGYTF.